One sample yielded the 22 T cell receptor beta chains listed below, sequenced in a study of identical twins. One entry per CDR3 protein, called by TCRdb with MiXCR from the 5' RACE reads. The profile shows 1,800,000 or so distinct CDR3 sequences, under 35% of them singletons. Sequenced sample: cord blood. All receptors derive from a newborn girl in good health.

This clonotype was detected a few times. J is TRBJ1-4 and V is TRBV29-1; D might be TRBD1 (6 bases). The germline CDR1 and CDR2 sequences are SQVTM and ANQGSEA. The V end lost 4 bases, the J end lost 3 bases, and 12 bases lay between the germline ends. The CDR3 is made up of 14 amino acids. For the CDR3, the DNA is TGCAGCGTTGTAGGGGGGGGTGCTAATGAAAAACTGTTTTTT. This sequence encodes CSVVGGGANEKLFF.

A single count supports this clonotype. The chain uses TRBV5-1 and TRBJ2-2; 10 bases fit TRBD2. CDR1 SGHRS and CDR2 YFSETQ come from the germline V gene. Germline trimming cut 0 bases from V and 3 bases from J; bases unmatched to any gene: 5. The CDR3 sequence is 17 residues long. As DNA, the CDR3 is TGCGCCAGCAGCTTGGCGGCTAGCGGGGGCTACACCGGGGAGCTGTTTTTT. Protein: CASSLAASGGYTGELFF.

The CDR3 nucleotides read TGTGCCAGCAGCGTAGCTTCGGGGACCCAGTACTTC. Encoded protein: CASSVASGTQYF. The chain uses TRBV9 and TRBJ2-7, with D unclear. The better agreement between TRBJ2-5 and the DNA end casts doubt on the J call. The CDR3 length is 12 residues. In germline, CDR1 is SGDLS, CDR2 YYNGEE.

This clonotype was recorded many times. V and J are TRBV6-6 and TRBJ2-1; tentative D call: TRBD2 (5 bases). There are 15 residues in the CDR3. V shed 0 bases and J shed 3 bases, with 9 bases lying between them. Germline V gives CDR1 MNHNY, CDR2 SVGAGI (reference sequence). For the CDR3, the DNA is TGTGCCAGCAGTTACTCTACTACTAGCTACAATGAGCAGTTCTTC. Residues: CASSYSTTSYNEQFF.

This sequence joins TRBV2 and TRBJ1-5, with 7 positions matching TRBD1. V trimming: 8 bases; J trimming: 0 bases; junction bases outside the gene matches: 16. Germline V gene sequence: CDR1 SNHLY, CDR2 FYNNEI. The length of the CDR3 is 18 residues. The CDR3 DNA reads TGTGCCAGCGCTCTAACAGGGGCTTTTCTTTATAGCAATCAGCCCCAGCATTTT. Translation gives CASALTGAFLYSNQPQHF.

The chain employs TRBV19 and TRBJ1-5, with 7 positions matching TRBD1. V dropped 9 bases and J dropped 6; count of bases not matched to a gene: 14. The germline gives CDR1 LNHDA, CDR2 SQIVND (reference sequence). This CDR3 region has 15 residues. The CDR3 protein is CASVISTGSGQPQHF. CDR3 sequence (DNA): TGTGCCAGCGTAATCTCGACAGGGTCGGGTCAGCCCCAGCATTTT.

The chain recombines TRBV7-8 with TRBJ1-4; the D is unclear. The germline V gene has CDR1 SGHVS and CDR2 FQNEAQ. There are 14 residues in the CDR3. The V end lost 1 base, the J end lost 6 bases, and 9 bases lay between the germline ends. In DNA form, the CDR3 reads TGTGCCAGCAGCTTAGTTTCCGGGGATGAAAAACTGTTTTTT. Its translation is CASSLVSGDEKLFF.

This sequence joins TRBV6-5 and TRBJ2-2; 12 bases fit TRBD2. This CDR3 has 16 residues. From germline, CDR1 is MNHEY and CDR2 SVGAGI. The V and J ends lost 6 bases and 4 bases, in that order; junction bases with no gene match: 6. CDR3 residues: CASSPASGRATGELFF. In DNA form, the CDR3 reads TGTGCCAGCAGCCCCGCTAGCGGGAGGGCCACCGGGGAGCTGTTTTTT.

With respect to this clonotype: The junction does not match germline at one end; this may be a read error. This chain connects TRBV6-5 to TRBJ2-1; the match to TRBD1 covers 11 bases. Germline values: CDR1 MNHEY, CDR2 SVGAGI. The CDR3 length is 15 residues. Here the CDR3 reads CAGSYLGTGGNEQFF. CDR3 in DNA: TGTGCCGGCAGTTACCTTGGGACAGGGGGCAATGAGCAGTTCTTC.

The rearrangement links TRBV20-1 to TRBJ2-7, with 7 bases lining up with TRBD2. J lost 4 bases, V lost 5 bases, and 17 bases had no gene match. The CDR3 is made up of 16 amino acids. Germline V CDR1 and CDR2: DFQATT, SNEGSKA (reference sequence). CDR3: CSAEPTSLGVVYEQYF. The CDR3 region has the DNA TGCAGTGCTGAACCGACTAGCCTGGGGGTTGTTTACGAGCAGTACTTC.

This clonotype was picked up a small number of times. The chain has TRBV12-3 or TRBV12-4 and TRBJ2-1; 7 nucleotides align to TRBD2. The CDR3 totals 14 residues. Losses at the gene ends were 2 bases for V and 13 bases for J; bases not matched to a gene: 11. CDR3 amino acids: CASSLPRRGLVQFF. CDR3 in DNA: TGTGCCAGCAGTTTACCTAGGCGAGGACTAGTTCAGTTCTTC.

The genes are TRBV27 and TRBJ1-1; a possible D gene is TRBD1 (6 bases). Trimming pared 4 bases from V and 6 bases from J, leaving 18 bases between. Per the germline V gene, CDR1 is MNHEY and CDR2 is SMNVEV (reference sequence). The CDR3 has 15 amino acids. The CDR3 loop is CASSSRGAKAAEAFF. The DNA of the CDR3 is TGTGCCAGCAGTTCCCGGGGGGCTAAAGCAGCTGAAGCTTTCTTT.

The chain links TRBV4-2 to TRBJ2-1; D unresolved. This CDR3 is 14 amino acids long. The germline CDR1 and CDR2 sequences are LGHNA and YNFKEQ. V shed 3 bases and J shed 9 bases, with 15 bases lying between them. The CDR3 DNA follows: TGTGCCAGCAGCCAGGGGTGGGCTGTACCTGAGCAGTTCTTC. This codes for CASSQGWAVPEQFF.

In DNA form, the CDR3 reads TGTGCCACCAAAGGGGGTTATGGCAATCAGCCCCAGCATTTT. Translated: CATKGGYGNQPQHF. This chain links TRBV15 with TRBJ1-5; a weak D match, TRBD1 (6 bases). The germline CDR1 and CDR2 sequences are LNHNV and YYDKDF (reference sequence). Trimming pared 7 bases from V and 2 bases from J, leaving 12 bases between. This CDR3 is 14 amino acids long.

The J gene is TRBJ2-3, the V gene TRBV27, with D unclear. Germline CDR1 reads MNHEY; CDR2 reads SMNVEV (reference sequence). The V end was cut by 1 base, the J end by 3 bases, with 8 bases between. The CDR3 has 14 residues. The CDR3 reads CASSLFFRTDTQYF. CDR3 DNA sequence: TGTGCCAGCAGTTTATTTTTTCGTACAGATACGCAGTATTTT.

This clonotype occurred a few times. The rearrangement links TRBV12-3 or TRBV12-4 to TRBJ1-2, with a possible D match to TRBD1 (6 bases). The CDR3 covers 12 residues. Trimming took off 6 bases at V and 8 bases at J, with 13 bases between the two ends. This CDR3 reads CASSPGEGGYTF. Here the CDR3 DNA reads TGTGCCAGCAGCCCAGGGGAGGGGGGCTACACCTTC.

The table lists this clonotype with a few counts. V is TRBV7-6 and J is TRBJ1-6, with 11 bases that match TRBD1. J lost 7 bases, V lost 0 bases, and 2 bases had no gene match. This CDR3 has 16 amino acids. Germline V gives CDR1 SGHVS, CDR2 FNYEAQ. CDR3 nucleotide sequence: TGTGCCAGCAGCTTAGCAGGACAGGGGGCGAATTCACCCCTCCACTTT. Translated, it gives CASSLAGQGANSPLHF.

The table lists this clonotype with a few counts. CDR3: CASSNPDGNTQYF. The CDR3 coding sequence is TGTGCCAGCAGCAACCCGGACGGAAATACGCAGTATTTT. The V gene is TRBV9, the J gene TRBJ2-3; D is ambiguous. V was cut by 4 bases and J by 7 bases, with 13 bases left in between. The germline CDR1 and CDR2 sequences are SGDLS and YYNGEE. CDR3 length: 13 residues. Drawing the rest from reference TRBV9 and TRBJ2-3, the complete variable domain is DSGVTQTPKHLITATGQRVTLRCSPRSGDLSVYWYQQSLDQGLQFLIQYYNGEERAKGNILERFSAQQFPDLHSELNLSSLELGDSALYFCASSNPDGNTQYFGPGTRLTVL.

The DNA of the CDR3 is TGTGCCAGCAGTGGGAACAGGGTCCACACTGAAGCTTTCTTT. This gives the protein CASSGNRVHTEAFF. The chain carries TRBV25-1 and TRBJ1-1, with D possibly TRBD1 on 6 matching bases. CDR3 length: 14 amino acids. Germline V gene lookup returns CDR1 MGHDK and CDR2 SYGVNS. Trimming took 4 bases from V and 3 from J, leaving 12 bases between them.

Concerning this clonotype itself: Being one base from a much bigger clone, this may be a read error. The DNA for the CDR3 is TGCAGTGCTAGAGATAGCGGGAGGCCAGATACGCAGTATTTT. Translation gives CSARDSGRPDTQYF. The V call is TRBV20-1, the J call TRBJ2-3, with 10 positions matching TRBD2. V lost 0 bases and J lost 4; bases outside the gene matches: 1. Germline V lookup: CDR1 DFQATT, CDR2 SNEGSKA (reference sequence). This CDR3 is built from 14 residues.

The DNA for the CDR3 is TGCAGTGCTACTAGGACAGGGGAGGGCTACACCTTC. Translation gives CSATRTGEGYTF. The chain joins TRBV20-1 to TRBJ1-2; 9 bases align to TRBD1. The CDR3 consists of 12 residues. V was clipped by 4 bases and J by 8 bases; unmatched bases: 5. CDR1 is DFQATT, CDR2 SNEGSKA, per germline (reference sequence).

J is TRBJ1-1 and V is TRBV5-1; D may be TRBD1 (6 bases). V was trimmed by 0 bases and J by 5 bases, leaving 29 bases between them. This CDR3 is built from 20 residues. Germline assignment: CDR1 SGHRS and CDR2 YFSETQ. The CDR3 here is CASSLGGNSFLARGVTEAFF. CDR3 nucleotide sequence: TGCGCCAGCAGCTTGGGTGGAAATAGTTTTTTGGCAAGGGGGGTGACTGAAGCTTTCTTT.